This TCR beta chain is from a study of T cell responses to AZD1222 COVID-19 vaccine. Study findings and constraints: The study identified only a handful of AZD1222 recipients as seropositive at baseline.

The CDR3 is 15 amino acids. Method: immunoSEQ multiplex PCR; TCRdb's copy keeps in-frame clones and lacks some. Of 200,000 or so clones in the sample, roughly 92% were seen once. Of note for this clone: Antigen unknown.

The gene calls are TRBV21-1 and TRBJ2-7. TRBV21-1 is a pseudogene locus. This clonotype was sampled from an adult who received the AZD1222 COVID-19 vaccine. The material sequenced was peripheral blood, taken 28 days after the second AZD1222 dose. DNA of the CDR3: TGTGCCAGCAGCCCCCGACAGGGAGGGTTCTACGAGCAGTACTTC. It yields the protein CASSPRQGGFYEQYF.